Each of the 20 T cell receptor beta chains below was sequenced from the same sample in a study of response to subunit inactivated influenza vaccine. TCRdb re-called the RT-PCR reads with MiXCR, one entry per CDR3 protein. The table lists 500,000 to 750,000 distinct CDR3 sequences, 13% to 15% of them singletons, with 11% in the top ten. Specimen: PBMCs from blood, collected roughly 12 days after vaccination. The origin of the receptors is a man aged 50 to 60 who received an inactivated influenza vaccine.

This clonotype was seen only a few times. The genes are TRBV12-3 or TRBV12-4 and TRBJ2-1; 10 nucleotides align to TRBD1. There are 14 residues in the CDR3. Trimming cost V 3 bases and J 5 bases; bases outside gene matches: 1. CDR3 in amino acids: CASSFDRGHNEQFF. CDR3 bases: TGTGCCAGCAGTTTTGACAGGGGGCACAATGAGCAGTTCTTC.

A few counts support this clonotype. The chain uses TRBV20-1 and TRBJ2-3; 12 bases fit TRBD2. CDR1 is DFQATT and CDR2 is SNEGSKA in the germline V gene (reference sequence). With 4 bases clipped from V and 1 base from J, the junction kept 6 bases outside the gene matches. CDR3 size: 16 residues. The CDR3 protein is CSAMTSGSAGTDTQYF. CDR3 DNA sequence: TGCAGTGCTATGACTAGCGGGAGTGCGGGCACAGATACGCAGTATTTT.

The rearrangement links TRBV29-1 to TRBJ2-5; a possible D gene is TRBD2 (6 bases). This CDR3 has 13 amino acids. Germline CDR1 and CDR2: SQVTM and ANQGSEA. The germline V and J ends were trimmed by 7 bases and 0 bases, with 12 bases remaining between them. Here the CDR3 reads CSAHRGNQETQYF. Here the CDR3 DNA reads TGCAGCGCCCACCGGGGGAACCAAGAGACCCAGTACTTC.

The chain combines TRBV19 with TRBJ2-2; no definite D call. The germline CDR1 and CDR2 sequences are LNHDA and SQIVND (reference sequence). This CDR3 has 11 amino acids. Trimming shortened V by 5 bases and J by 13 bases, and 11 bases separated the two germline ends. In DNA, the CDR3 is TGTGCCAGTAGTTCTGCCCTGGCGCTGTTTTTT. Translated, it gives CASSSALALFF.

This clonotype was recorded once. The gene calls are TRBV20-1 and TRBJ2-5, with 9 nucleotides matching TRBD1. Trimming cost V 6 bases and J 3 bases; bases outside gene matches: 8. CDR1 is DFQATT and CDR2 is SNEGSKA in the germline V gene (reference sequence). The CDR3 totals 14 residues. The CDR3 is CSALSWDREETQYF. For the CDR3, the DNA is TGCAGTGCCCTCTCCTGGGACAGGGAAGAGACCCAGTACTTC.

This clonotype was detected only a few times. The V and J genes are TRBV9 and TRBJ1-6; 8 positions agree with TRBD1. This CDR3 region has 17 residues. V shed 0 bases, J shed 6 bases, and the junction held 8 bases outside the gene matches. The germline CDR1 and CDR2 sequences are SGDLS and YYNGEE. CDR3: CASSVDTGGAANSPLHF. CDR3 coding DNA: TGTGCCAGCAGCGTAGACACAGGGGGGGCGGCTAATTCACCCCTCCACTTT.

The chain joins TRBV6-1 to TRBJ2-1; maybe TRBD1 (7 bases). The V end lost 6 bases, the J end lost 0 bases, and 15 bases lay between the germline ends. The germline V gene encodes CDR1 MNHNS and CDR2 SASEGT. The CDR3 sequence is 16 residues long. The CDR3, as DNA: TGTGCCAGCAGAGGCGGAGGGGGCGTCTCCTACAATGAGCAGTTCTTC. Translated, it gives CASRGGGGVSYNEQFF.

This clonotype was seen more than once but under ten times. The chain carries TRBV7-9 and TRBJ1-2; a weak D match, TRBD1 (5 bases). CDR1 SEHNR and CDR2 FQNEAQ come from the germline V gene (reference sequence). Trimming pared 1 base from V and 4 bases from J, leaving 7 bases between. The CDR3 totals 13 residues. The CDR3 region has the DNA TGTGCCAGCAGCTTAGAGGGGATCTATGGCTACACCTTC. Translation: CASSLEGIYGYTF.

The chain carries TRBV5-1 and TRBJ2-2; TRBD1 aligns across 8 bases. The CDR3 extends over 16 amino acids. Germline lookup yields CDR1 SGHRS and CDR2 YFSETQ. Trimming at V came to 6 bases and at J to 7 bases, leaving 14 bases not matched to a gene. CDR3 nucleotide sequence: TGCGCCAGCACCGCCGCCTTGACAGGGGCGGGCGGGGAGCTGTTTTTT. Protein sequence: CASTAALTGAGGELFF.

The gene calls are TRBV7-2 and TRBJ2-1; 8 bases agree with TRBD1. CDR3 size: 16 residues. V was pared by 6 bases and J by 9 bases, with 16 bases of the junction left unmatched. Per germline, CDR1 SGHTA and CDR2 FQGNSA. The CDR3 protein is CASSKSGGARFGEQFF. Here the CDR3 DNA reads TGTGCCAGCAGTAAATCAGGGGGCGCCCGGTTCGGTGAGCAGTTCTTC. Full variable domain (outside the CDR3, taken from reference TRBV7-2 and TRBJ2-1): GAGVSQSPSNKVTEKGKDVELRCDPISGHTALYWYRQSLGQGLEFLIYFQGNSAPDKSGLPSDRFSAERTGGSVSTLTIQRTQQEDSAVYLCASSKSGGARFGEQFFGPGTRLTVL.

The rearrangement uses TRBV3-1 and TRBJ2-2; D remains ambiguous. This CDR3 has 13 amino acids. The germline V gene encodes CDR1 LGHDT and CDR2 YNNKEL (reference sequence). V was cut by 2 bases and J by 2 bases, with 3 bases left in between. The CDR3 nucleotides are TGTGCCAGCAGCCAATCAAACACCGGGGAGCTGTTTTTT. Translation: CASSQSNTGELFF.

The chain carries TRBV20-1 and TRBJ2-3; D might be TRBD1 (5 bases). Per the germline V gene, CDR1 is DFQATT and CDR2 is SNEGSKA (reference sequence). The V end lost 3 bases, the J end lost 4 bases, and 23 bases lay between the germline ends. This CDR3 spans 17 amino acids. As DNA, the CDR3 is TGCAGTGCTAGTTGGGGTCAGGGCGTCCGAATATCAGATACGCAGTATTTT. Its translation: CSASWGQGVRISDTQYF.

The rearrangement joins TRBV6-2 or TRBV6-3 to TRBJ2-2; D is uncertain. This CDR3 comprises 15 residues. CDR1 is MNHEY, CDR2 SVGEGT, per germline. The V and J ends lost 1 base and 5 bases respectively, with 11 bases between them. The CDR3 DNA sequence: TGTGCCAGCAGTTACTTCGGACCGCTTACCGGGGAGCTGTTTTTT. Translated, it gives CASSYFGPLTGELFF.

The V call is TRBV18, the J call TRBJ2-3, with D possibly TRBD2 on 5 matching bases. The CDR3 sequence is 14 residues long. Germline CDR1 KGHSH, CDR2 LQKENI. V lost 5 bases and J 6 bases, leaving 15 bases between the germline ends. CDR3 amino acids: CASSINGGRDTQYF. DNA of the CDR3: TGTGCCAGCTCAATTAATGGAGGAAGGGATACGCAGTATTTT.

The CDR3 bases are TGTGCCAGCAGTTGGGGTAGCCTGAACACCGGGGAGCTGTTTTTT. This codes for CASSWGSLNTGELFF. The rearrangement joins TRBV7-2 to TRBJ2-2, with D uncertain. The germline gives CDR1 SGHTA, CDR2 FQGNSA. There are 15 residues in the CDR3. Trimming took off 6 bases at V and 1 base at J, with 12 bases between the two ends.

This clonotype occurred a few times. The rearrangement uses TRBV7-2 and TRBJ1-1; D perhaps matches TRBD1 (6 bases). Trimming cost V 4 bases and J 4 bases, with 16 bases left between them. This CDR3 is 15 amino acids long. The germline CDR1 and CDR2 sequences are SGHTA and FQGNSA. CDR3 in amino acids: CASSYLTGLGTEAFF. For the CDR3, the DNA is TGTGCCAGCAGCTACCTCACAGGGCTCGGCACTGAAGCTTTCTTT.

V and J are TRBV12-3 or TRBV12-4 and TRBJ1-2; possible D gene TRBD1, 6 bases. Trimming pared 6 bases from V and 8 bases from J, leaving 16 bases between. This CDR3 has 13 amino acids. The DNA for the CDR3 is TGTGCCAGCAGACCGTCCGGGACACCAGGCTACACCTTC. This translates into CASRPSGTPGYTF.

The genes are TRBV29-1 and TRBJ2-1, with 8 bases matching TRBD1. Germline CDR1 and CDR2: SQVTM and ANQGSEA. Losses at the gene ends were 1 base for V and 5 bases for J; bases not matched to a gene: 4. The length of the CDR3 is 14 residues. CDR3 in DNA: TGCAGCGTTGAAGTGACAGGGGTCAACAATGAGCAGTTCTTC. Its translation: CSVEVTGVNNEQFF.

The sample holds a few counts of this clonotype. The gene calls are TRBV5-5 and TRBJ2-7; a weak D match, TRBD2 (5 bases). The V end was cut by 4 bases, the J end by 6 bases, with 14 bases between. The CDR3 spans 13 residues. Germline loops: CDR1 SGHKS, CDR2 YYEKEE (reference sequence). The CDR3 region has the DNA TGTGCCAGCAGCCCGGTTTTTGGAGGCGAGCAGTACTTC. Translated, it gives CASSPVFGGEQYF.

The chain has TRBV28 and TRBJ2-5, with 8 bases that match TRBD1. Trimming cost V 5 bases and J 5 bases; bases outside gene matches: 10. The germline V gene encodes CDR1 MDHEN and CDR2 SYDVKM. The CDR3 loop spans 15 amino acids. This chain's CDR3 is CASSQAGQGRETQYF. The CDR3 nucleotides read TGTGCCAGCAGTCAAGCTGGACAGGGTCGGGAGACCCAGTACTTC.